These 20 T cell receptor beta chains originate from one sample sequenced in a study of EBV T-cell therapy then PD-1 blockade in nasopharyngeal carcinoma. TCRdb keeps only in-frame clones here, not all; method: immunoSEQ multiplex PCR. Of about 17,000 clones listed, over 80% are singletons. These receptors are not linked to any known antigen. Documented treatment: AdE1-LMPpoly-expanded autologous EBV-specific T-cell therapy followed by anti-PD-1 nivolumab. The source was CD8+ T cells from blood, collected at day 0 from a patient whose treatment included autologous EBV-specific T cells and nivolumab. These receptors all come from a middle-aged man with nasopharyngeal carcinoma.

J is TRBJ2-1 and V is TRBV7-3; 10 bases align to TRBD2. Losses at the gene ends were 2 bases for V and 10 bases for J; bases not matched to a gene: 14. The CDR3 is 17 amino acids. Per the germline V gene, CDR1 is SGHTA and CDR2 is FQGTGA. The CDR3 coding sequence is TGTGCCAGCAGCTTACGGACTAGCGGAGAACCCCCGGGGGAGCAGTTCTTC. Translated: CASSLRTSGEPPGEQFF. Variable domain in full (rest from reference TRBV7-3 and TRBJ2-1): GAGVSQTPSNKVTEKGKYVELRCDPISGHTALYWYRQSLGQGPEFLIYFQGTGAADDSGLPNDRFFAVRPEGSVSTLKIQRTERGDSAVYLCASSLRTSGEPPGEQFFGPGTRLTVL.

V and J are TRBV29-1 and TRBJ1-1; D uncertain. This CDR3 comprises 13 residues. Germline CDR1 and CDR2: SQVTM and ANQGSEA. V dropped 5 bases and J dropped 4 bases, with 14 bases sitting between them. CDR3 region: CSVWVGEGTEAFF. Here the CDR3 DNA reads TGCAGCGTTTGGGTTGGCGAAGGCACTGAAGCTTTCTTT.

This clone turned up a few times. The chain recombines TRBV5-5 with TRBJ2-1; D may be TRBD2 (7 bases). V lost 0 bases and J 6 bases, leaving 13 bases between the germline ends. This CDR3 is built from 15 residues. CDR1 and CDR2 from the germline V gene are SGHKS and YYEKEE (reference sequence). The CDR3 DNA reads as TGTGCCAGCAGCTTGGTGGGGGGGGCCCCCAATGAGCAGTTCTTC. It codes for CASSLVGGAPNEQFF.

This clone was seen a single time. The chain uses TRBV7-8 and TRBJ1-4; 8 bases are shared with TRBD1. The CDR3 contains 16 residues. V lost 5 bases and J lost 0; bases outside the gene matches: 5. The V gene's germline CDR1 is SGHVS and CDR2 FQNEAQ. The CDR3, as DNA: TGTGCCAGCAGCCCGGACAGGGCCGCAACTAATGAAAAACTGTTTTTT. This translates into CASSPDRAATNEKLFF.

This clone has just one count. The CDR3 DNA reads TGTGCCAGCAGTTTAAGAGGTGGGCCTGAAGCTTTCTTT. Amino acid sequence: CASSLRGGPEAFF. The rearrangement links TRBV28 to TRBJ1-1; no firm D call. The ends were cut back, 2 bases at V and 6 bases at J, with 10 bases in the middle. The CDR3 length is 13 residues. CDR1 and CDR2 from the germline V gene are MDHEN and SYDVKM.

The V and J genes are TRBV6-5 and TRBJ2-6; 7 bases line up with TRBD1. With V trimmed by 4 bases and J by 3 bases, 6 bases remained unmatched. This CDR3 spans 16 amino acids. Germline V lookup: CDR1 MNHEY, CDR2 SVGAGI. Here the CDR3 reads CASSSGQPDGANVLTF. CDR3 sequence (DNA): TGTGCCAGCAGTTCGGGACAGCCGGATGGGGCCAACGTCCTGACTTTC.

V usage is TRBV9 and J usage is TRBJ1-1; D is unresolved. Between the trimmed V and J ends, which lost 1 base and 5 bases, there was a span of 9 bases. This CDR3 contains 13 residues. In germline, CDR1 is SGDLS, CDR2 YYNGEE. CDR3 DNA sequence: TGTGCCAGCAGCGTATATATGGGGACTGAAGCTTTCTTT. Protein sequence: CASSVYMGTEAFF.

This chain connects TRBV7-9 to TRBJ1-2; 8 bases fit TRBD1. This CDR3 contains 14 residues. The V and J ends lost 8 bases and 2 bases, in that order; junction bases with no gene match: 7. The germline V gene has CDR1 SEHNR and CDR2 FQNEAQ (reference sequence). CDR3 region: CASGRQGLNYGYTF. Written as DNA, the CDR3 is TGTGCCAGCGGCCGACAGGGGCTAAACTATGGCTACACCTTC.

The rearrangement joins TRBV4-1 to TRBJ2-1, with TRBD1 identical over 11 bases. CDR3 length equals 14 residues. With 6 bases clipped from V and 5 bases from J, the junction kept 3 bases outside the gene matches. Germline values: CDR1 MGHRA, CDR2 YSYEKL. In DNA, the CDR3 is TGCGCCAGCAGGGGACAGGGGGGGAACAATGAGCAGTTCTTC. This sequence encodes CASRGQGGNNEQFF.

The chain combines TRBV4-1 with TRBJ2-3, with 12 bases identical to TRBD2. CDR3 length: 16 residues. Germline CDR1 is MGHRA and CDR2 is YSYEKL. The V segment lost 7 bases and the J segment 6 bases; nucleotides outside the gene matches: 11. In nucleotides, the CDR3 is TGCGCCAGCACCCATGCCCGGACTAGCGGGGCCGATACGCAGTATTTT. Protein product: CASTHARTSGADTQYF.

This clone has just a few counts. The chain carries TRBV7-9 and TRBJ1-2; 8 bases match TRBD1. The germline V gene encodes CDR1 SEHNR and CDR2 FQNEAQ (reference sequence). This CDR3 has 14 residues. Trimming at V came to 4 bases and at J to 5 bases, leaving 6 bases not matched to a gene. The CDR3 DNA sequence: TGTGCCAGCAGCTCGGACAGGGATGTATATGGCTACACCTTC. Protein: CASSSDRDVYGYTF. The whole variable domain, filled in from reference TRBV7-9 and TRBJ1-2, reads DTGVSQNPRHKITKRGQNVTFRCDPISEHNRLYWYRQTLGQGPEFLTYFQNEAQLEKSRLLSDRFSAERPKGSFSTLEIQRTEQGDSAMYLCASSSDRDVYGYTFGSGTRLTVV.

This chain links TRBV7-9 with TRBJ2-5; no reliable D call. Trimming took 0 bases from V and 4 from J, leaving 0 bases between them. Germline CDR1 is SEHNR and CDR2 is FQNEAQ (reference sequence). This CDR3 comprises 11 residues. Here the CDR3 reads CASSLAETQYF. As DNA, the CDR3 is TGTGCCAGCAGCTTAGCAGAGACCCAGTACTTC.

In this sample, this clone turned up a few times. The V and J genes are TRBV24-1 and TRBJ1-2; 12 bases are shared with TRBD1. The ends lost 1 base at V and 7 bases at J; junction bases unmatched: 12. The germline V gene has CDR1 KGHDR and CDR2 SFDVKD. This CDR3 is built from 18 residues. This CDR3 reads CATSDFDGTGGAKGGYTF. The CDR3 nucleotides are TGTGCCACCAGTGATTTCGACGGGACAGGGGGCGCTAAAGGTGGCTACACCTTC.

The genes are TRBV6-1 and TRBJ2-3, with TRBD2 identical over 11 bases. Trimming took 0 bases from V and 2 from J; bases not matched to a gene: 7. CDR3 size: 18 residues. CDR1 is MNHNS and CDR2 is SASEGT in the germline V gene. The chain's CDR3 is CASSEARLAGYYTDTQYF. Here the CDR3 DNA reads TGTGCCAGCAGTGAAGCGAGACTAGCGGGGTACTACACAGATACGCAGTATTTT.

The chain recombines TRBV6-4 with TRBJ2-3; 13 bases are a match to TRBD2. Trimming removed 6 bases from V and 1 base from J; junction bases left unmatched: 4. CDR1 MRHNA and CDR2 SNTAGT come from the germline V gene. This CDR3 is built from 16 residues. CDR3 sequence: CASSDGTSGGTDTQYF. The CDR3 DNA sequence: TGTGCCAGCAGCGACGGGACTAGCGGGGGCACAGATACGCAGTATTTT.

The chain uses TRBV7-9 and TRBJ2-1; no firm D call. V was trimmed by 5 bases and J by 2 bases, leaving 13 bases between them. This CDR3 has 15 amino acids. Germline CDR1 is SEHNR and CDR2 is FQNEAQ (reference sequence). DNA of the CDR3: TGTGCCAGCAGCCTGGGGAATCCAACCTACAATGAGCAGTTCTTC. Its translation: CASSLGNPTYNEQFF.

This chain uses TRBV6-4 with TRBJ2-2; 12 bases are shared with TRBD2. The germline gives CDR1 MRHNA, CDR2 SNTAGT. J gave up 3 bases and V 5 bases, and 1 base lay outside the gene matches. The CDR3 sequence is 15 residues long. CDR3 loop: CASSRTSGDTGELFF. The CDR3 nucleotides read TGTGCCAGCAGTAGGACTAGCGGGGACACCGGGGAGCTGTTTTTT.

The sample holds a few counts of this clone. This chain connects TRBV6-5 to TRBJ1-1; 7 bases align to TRBD1. CDR1 is MNHEY, CDR2 SVGAGI, per germline. The CDR3 has 15 residues. J was trimmed by 4 bases and V by 4 bases; bases with no gene match: 9. CDR3 nucleotide sequence: TGTGCCAGCAGTTTTACAGGGGCGGCAAGCACTGAAGCTTTCTTT. This codes for CASSFTGAASTEAFF.

The rearrangement uses TRBV6-2 or TRBV6-3 and TRBJ2-3; a possible D gene is TRBD1 (5 bases). The CDR3 loop spans 14 amino acids. Germline-derived CDR1 and CDR2 are MNHEY and SVGEGT. V was clipped by 2 bases and J by 4 bases, with 10 bases between them. CDR3 bases: TGTGCCAGCAGTTACACGGAAGGGGCAGATACGCAGTATTTT. Its protein is CASSYTEGADTQYF.

The V call is TRBV6-5, the J call TRBJ2-1; 8 nucleotides agree with TRBD2. Trimming took 0 bases from V and 7 from J; bases not matched to a gene: 2. This CDR3 spans 14 amino acids. Germline V lookup: CDR1 MNHEY, CDR2 SVGAGI. Here the CDR3 DNA reads TGTGCCAGCAGTTACTCAGGACTAGCAAATGAGCAGTTCTTC. This sequence encodes CASSYSGLANEQFF.